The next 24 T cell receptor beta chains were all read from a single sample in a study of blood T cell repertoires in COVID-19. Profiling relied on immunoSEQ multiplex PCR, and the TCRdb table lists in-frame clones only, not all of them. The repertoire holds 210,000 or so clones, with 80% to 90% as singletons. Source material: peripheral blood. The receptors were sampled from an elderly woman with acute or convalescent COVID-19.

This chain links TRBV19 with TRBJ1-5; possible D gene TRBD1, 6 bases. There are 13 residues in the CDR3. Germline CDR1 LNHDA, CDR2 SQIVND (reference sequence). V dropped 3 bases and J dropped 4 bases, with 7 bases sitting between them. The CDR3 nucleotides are TGTGCCAGTAGTATGGACAGAAATCAGCCCCAGCATTTT. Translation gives CASSMDRNQPQHF.

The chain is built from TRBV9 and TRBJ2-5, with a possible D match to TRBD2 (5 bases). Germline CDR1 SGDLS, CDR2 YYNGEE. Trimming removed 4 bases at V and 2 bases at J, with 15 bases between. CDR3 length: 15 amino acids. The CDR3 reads CASSTRGGSQETQYF. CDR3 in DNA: TGTGCCAGCAGCACCCGAGGAGGCAGTCAAGAGACCCAGTACTTC.

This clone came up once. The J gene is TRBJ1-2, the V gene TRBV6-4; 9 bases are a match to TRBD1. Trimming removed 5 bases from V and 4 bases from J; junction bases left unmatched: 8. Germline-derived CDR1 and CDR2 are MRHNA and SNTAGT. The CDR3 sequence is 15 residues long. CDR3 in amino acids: CASSLNTGGAYGYTF. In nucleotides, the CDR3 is TGTGCCAGCAGTCTCAACACAGGGGGCGCCTATGGCTACACCTTC.

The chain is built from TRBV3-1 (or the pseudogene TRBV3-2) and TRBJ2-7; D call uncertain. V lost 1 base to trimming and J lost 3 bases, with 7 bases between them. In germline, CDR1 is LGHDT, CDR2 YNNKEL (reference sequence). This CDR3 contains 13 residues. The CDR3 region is CASSQALSYEQYF. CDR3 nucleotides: TGTGCCAGCAGCCAAGCCCTCAGCTACGAGCAGTACTTC.

CDR3 coding DNA: TGTGCCAGCGGGATAGGGGTAGGGGAGACCCAGTACTTC. Its translation: CASGIGVGETQYF. The chain carries TRBV7-3 and TRBJ2-5; D perhaps matches TRBD1 (5 bases). The V gene lost 8 bases and the J gene lost 5 bases, with 15 bases spanning the gap. The CDR3 is 13 amino acids. Germline-derived CDR1 and CDR2 are SGHTA and FQGTGA.

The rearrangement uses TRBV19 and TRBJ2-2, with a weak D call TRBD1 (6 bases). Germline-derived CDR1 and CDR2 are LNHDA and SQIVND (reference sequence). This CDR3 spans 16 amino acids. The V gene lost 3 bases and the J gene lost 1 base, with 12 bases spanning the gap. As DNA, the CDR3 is TGTGCCAGTAGTATGCAACAGGGCGTGAACACCGGGGAGCTGTTTTTT. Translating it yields CASSMQQGVNTGELFF. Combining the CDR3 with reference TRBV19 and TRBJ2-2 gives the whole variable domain DGGITQSPKYLFRKEGQNVTLSCEQNLNHDAMYWYRQDPGQGLRLIYYSQIVNDFQKGDIAEGYSVSREKKESFPLTVTSAQKNPTAFYLCASSMQQGVNTGELFFGEGSRLTVL.

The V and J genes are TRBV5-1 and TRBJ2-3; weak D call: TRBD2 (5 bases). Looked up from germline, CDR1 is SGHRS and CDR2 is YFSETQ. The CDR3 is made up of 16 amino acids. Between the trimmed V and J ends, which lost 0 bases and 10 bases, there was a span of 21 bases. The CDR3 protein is CASSLDLVRTGLPQYF. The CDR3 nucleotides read TGCGCCAGCAGCTTGGACCTGGTCAGGACTGGCTTGCCGCAGTATTTT.

CDR3: CASSPTGVENEAFF. The CDR3 DNA reads TGTGCCAGCAGCCCGACAGGGGTTGAGAATGAAGCTTTCTTT. The chain carries TRBV5-4 and TRBJ1-1, with TRBD1 identical over 8 bases. V trimming: 4 bases; J trimming: 7 bases; junction bases outside the gene matches: 9. This CDR3 has 14 amino acids. Per germline, CDR1 SGHNT and CDR2 YYREEE (reference sequence). Combining the CDR3 with reference TRBV5-4 and TRBJ1-1 gives the whole variable domain ETGVTQSPTHLIKTRGQQVTLRCSSQSGHNTVSWYQQALGQGPQFIFQYYREEENGRGNFPPRFSGLQFPNYSSELNVNALELDDSALYLCASSPTGVENEAFFGQGTRLTVV.

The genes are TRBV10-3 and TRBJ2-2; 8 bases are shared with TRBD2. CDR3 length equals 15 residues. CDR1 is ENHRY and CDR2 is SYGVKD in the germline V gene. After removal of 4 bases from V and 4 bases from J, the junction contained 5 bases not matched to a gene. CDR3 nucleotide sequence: TGTGCCATCAGTGTTTTAAGCGGGAGCACCGGGGAGCTGTTTTTT. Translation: CAISVLSGSTGELFF.

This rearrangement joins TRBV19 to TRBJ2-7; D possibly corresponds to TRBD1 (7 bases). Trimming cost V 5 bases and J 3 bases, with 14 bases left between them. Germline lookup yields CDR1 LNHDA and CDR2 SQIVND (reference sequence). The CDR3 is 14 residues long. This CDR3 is CASSVGRGVYEQYF. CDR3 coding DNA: TGTGCCAGTAGTGTCGGCAGGGGGGTCTACGAGCAGTACTTC.

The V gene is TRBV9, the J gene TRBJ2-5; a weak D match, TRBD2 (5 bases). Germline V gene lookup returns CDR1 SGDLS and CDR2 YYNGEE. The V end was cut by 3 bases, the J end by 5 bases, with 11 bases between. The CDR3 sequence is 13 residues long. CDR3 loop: CASSGNSAETQYF. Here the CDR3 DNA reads TGTGCCAGCAGCGGAAATAGCGCGGAGACCCAGTACTTC.

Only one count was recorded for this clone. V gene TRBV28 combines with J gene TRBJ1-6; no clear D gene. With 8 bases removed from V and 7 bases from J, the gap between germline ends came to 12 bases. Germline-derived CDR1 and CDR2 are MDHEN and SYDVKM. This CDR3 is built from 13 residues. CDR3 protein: CASGPMRNSPLHF. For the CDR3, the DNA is TGTGCCAGCGGCCCTATGAGGAATTCACCCCTCCACTTT.

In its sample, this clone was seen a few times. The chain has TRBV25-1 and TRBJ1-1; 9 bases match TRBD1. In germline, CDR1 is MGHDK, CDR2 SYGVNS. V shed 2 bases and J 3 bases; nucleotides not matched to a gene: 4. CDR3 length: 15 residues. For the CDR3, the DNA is TGTGCCAGCAGTGAACCGGGACAGGGAGACACTGAAGCTTTCTTT. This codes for CASSEPGQGDTEAFF.

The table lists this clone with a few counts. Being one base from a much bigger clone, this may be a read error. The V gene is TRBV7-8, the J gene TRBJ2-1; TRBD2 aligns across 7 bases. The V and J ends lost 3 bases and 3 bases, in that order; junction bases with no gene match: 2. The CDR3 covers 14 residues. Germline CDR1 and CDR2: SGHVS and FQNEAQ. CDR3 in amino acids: CASSLGGGYNEQFF. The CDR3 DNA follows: TGTGCCAGCAGCTTGGGGGGGGGCTACAATGAGCAGTTCTTC.

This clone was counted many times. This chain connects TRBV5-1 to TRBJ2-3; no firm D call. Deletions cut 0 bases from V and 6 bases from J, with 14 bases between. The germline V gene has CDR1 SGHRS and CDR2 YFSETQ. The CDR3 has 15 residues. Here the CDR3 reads CASSLAGSRLDTQYF. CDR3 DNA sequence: TGCGCCAGCAGCTTGGCCGGGTCGCGTTTGGATACGCAGTATTTT.

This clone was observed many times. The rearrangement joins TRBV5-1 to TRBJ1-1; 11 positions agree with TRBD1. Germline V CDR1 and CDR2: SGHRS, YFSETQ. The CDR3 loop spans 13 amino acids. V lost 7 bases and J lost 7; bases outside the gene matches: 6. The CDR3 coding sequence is TGCGCCAGCGGGAGGACAGGGGGCTTTGAAGCTTTCTTT. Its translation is CASGRTGGFEAFF.

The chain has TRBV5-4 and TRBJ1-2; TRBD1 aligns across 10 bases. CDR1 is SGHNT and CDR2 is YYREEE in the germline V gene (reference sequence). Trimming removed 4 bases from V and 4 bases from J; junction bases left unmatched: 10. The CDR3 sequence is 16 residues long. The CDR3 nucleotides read TGTGCCAGCAGCCCCTACGGACAGGGGGGAGGCTATGGCTACACCTTC. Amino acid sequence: CASSPYGQGGGYGYTF.

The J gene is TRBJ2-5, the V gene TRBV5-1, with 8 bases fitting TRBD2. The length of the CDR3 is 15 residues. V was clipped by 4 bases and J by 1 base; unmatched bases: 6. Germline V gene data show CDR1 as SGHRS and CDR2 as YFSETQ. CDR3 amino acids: CASSPNSGIQETQYF. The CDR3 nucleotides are TGCGCCAGCAGCCCGAATAGCGGGATCCAAGAGACCCAGTACTTC.

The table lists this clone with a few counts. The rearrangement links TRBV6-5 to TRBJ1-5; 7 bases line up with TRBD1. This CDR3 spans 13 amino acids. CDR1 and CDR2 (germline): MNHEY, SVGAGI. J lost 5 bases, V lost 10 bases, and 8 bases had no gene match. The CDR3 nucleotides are TGTGCCATCCCCAGGGACAGTCATCAGCCCCAGCATTTT. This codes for CAIPRDSHQPQHF.

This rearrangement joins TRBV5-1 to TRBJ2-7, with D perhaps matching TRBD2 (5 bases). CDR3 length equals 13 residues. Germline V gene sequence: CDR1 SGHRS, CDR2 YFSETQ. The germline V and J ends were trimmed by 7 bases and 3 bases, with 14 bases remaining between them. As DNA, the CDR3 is TGCGCCAGCGGGAGAGACACTAACTACGAGCAGTACTTC. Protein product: CASGRDTNYEQYF.

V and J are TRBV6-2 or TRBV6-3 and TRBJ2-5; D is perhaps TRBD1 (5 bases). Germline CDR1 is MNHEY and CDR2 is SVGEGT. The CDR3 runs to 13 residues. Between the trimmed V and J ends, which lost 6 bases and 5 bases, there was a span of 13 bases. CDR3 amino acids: CASSLRVGETQYF. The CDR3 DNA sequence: TGTGCCAGCAGCCTCAGGGTTGGGGAGACCCAGTACTTC.

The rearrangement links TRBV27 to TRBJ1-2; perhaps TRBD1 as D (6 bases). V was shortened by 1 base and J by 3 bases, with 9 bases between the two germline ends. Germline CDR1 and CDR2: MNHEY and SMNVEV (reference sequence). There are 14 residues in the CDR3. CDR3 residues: CASSLFGGHYGYTF. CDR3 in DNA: TGTGCCAGCAGTTTATTCGGGGGGCACTATGGCTACACCTTC.

As DNA, the CDR3 is TGTGCCAGCAGTTTTGGTGGAGGTCAGCCCCAGCATTTT. It codes for CASSFGGGQPQHF. This sequence joins TRBV12-3 or TRBV12-4 and TRBJ1-5; the D is unclear. The CDR3 consists of 13 residues. The V end lost 3 bases, the J end lost 6 bases, and 9 bases lay between the germline ends.

CDR3 sequence (DNA): TGCGCCAGCAGTGAGAGGCGGGACGGTGGGAGTGAGCAGTTCTTC. Translating gives CASSERRDGGSEQFF. The V call is TRBV10-1, the J call TRBJ2-1, with a weak D call TRBD2 (6 bases). This CDR3 contains 15 residues. Per germline, CDR1 WNHNN and CDR2 SYGVQD (reference sequence). Trimming left V 2 bases short and J 9 bases short, with 17 bases between.